The TCR beta chain described here comes from a study of T-cell memory formation after mild COVID-19. This CDR3 has 15 amino acids. The V gene's germline CDR1 is SGHVS and CDR2 FNYEAQ. With V trimmed by 5 bases and J by 1 base, 0 bases remained unmatched. cDNA libraries for TCR alpha and TCR beta, carrying sample barcodes and UMIs, came from 5'RACE with constant-segment primers. TCRdb ran MiXCR on the 5' RACE reads and lists one entry per CDR3 protein. Found here are 15,000 or so distinct CDR3 sequences, around 21% of them singletons; the top ten hold 50% to 65%. Study observations and caveats: Clones contracting across day 15 to 85 had a balanced CD4/CD8 profile; later expanding clones leaned CD4+. Pre-infection memory held some responding clones, suggesting pre-existing cross-reactive T cells responded.

This clonotype appeared many times. Its target is unknown. This TCR derives from a man between 18 and 35 years old who had mild COVID-19 (a few samples of this study predate the infection). Cell type and time point are not known. The chain combines TRBV7-6 with TRBJ2-5; 14 bases are a match to TRBD2. Sequencing was carried out using PBMCs or a T cell subset sorted from them (not recorded which). This chain's CDR3 is CASSGLAGGQETQYF. DNA of the CDR3: TGTGCCAGCAGCGGACTAGCGGGGGGCCAAGAGACCCAGTACTTC.